What follows is one T cell receptor (beta chain) and its context. Its matching antigen is unknown. This specimen comes from a study of T cells expressing NK-cell markers. Study at large: Beta-chain profiling covered CD3+CD56+NKG2C+, CD3+CD56+NKG2C- and CD3+CD56-NKG2C+ sorted subsets. Eight donors were sequenced, seven testing HCMV-seropositive and one testing seronegative. Findings of the study overall: Unclear, still, was the HCMV specificity of the expanded NKG2C+ T cell clones. About 6 donors had dominant NKG2C+ clonotypes that comprised about 1.0-8% of their CD8+ T cells.

TCRdb re-called the 5' RACE reads; one entry per CDR3 protein, DNA not given. Its clone listing holds around 470,000 distinct CDR3 sequences. The CDR3 covers 15 residues. In germline, CDR1 is MNHEY, CDR2 SVGEGT. V is TRBV6-2 or TRBV6-3 and J is TRBJ2-1; no DNA is available, so the TRBD2 call from TCRdb remains unchecked. The TCR sequence derives from a woman aged 45 to 65 in good health. The sequencing sample was made of blood T cells: a sorted CD56 or NKG2C T cell subset, CD4+ or CD8+ T cells, or bulk PBMC T cells (not recorded which). CDR3 sequence reads: CASSYRASGSLEQFF.